This T cell receptor beta chain was sequenced in a study of beta chain features in type 1 diabetes. Study results and limitations: In comparison with healthy donors, patients had naive, central memory and Treg TCRB repertoires that appeared more similar. Over-representation of high TCR-expressing cells was a possible consequence of cDNA sequencing. PCR might favor shorter templates, but any such skew would affect patients and controls equally.

Expressed TCRB transcripts were sequenced because the isolated RNA had all been reverse transcribed beforehand. Generated by immunoSEQ multiplex PCR, the TCRdb table keeps only in-frame clones and is missing some. The sample lists 600,000 to 650,000 clones, roughly 16% occurring once. Cell sorting via CD45RO/CCR7/CD25/CD127/CD95/CD27 was performed to obtain CD4+ naive, central memory, regulatory and stem cell-like memory cells. This CDR3 region has 15 residues. V was cut by 0 bases and J by 7 bases, with 11 bases left in between. CDR1 and CDR2 (germline): SGHNT, YYREEE (reference sequence). This clone was seen only a few times. What it binds is unknown.

The chain is built from TRBV5-4 and TRBJ1-6; D unresolved. The clonotype comes from a man aged 18 to 30 in good health. What was sequenced was naive CD4+ T cells from blood. CDR3 region: CASSLAIRKNSPLHF. The CDR3 coding sequence is TGTGCCAGCAGCTTGGCCATAAGGAAAAATTCACCCCTCCACTTT. Full variable domain (outside the CDR3, taken from reference TRBV5-4 and TRBJ1-6): ETGVTQSPTHLIKTRGQQVTLRCSSQSGHNTVSWYQQALGQGPQFIFQYYREEENGRGNFPPRFSGLQFPNYSSELNVNALELDDSALYLCASSLAIRKNSPLHFGNGTRLTVT.